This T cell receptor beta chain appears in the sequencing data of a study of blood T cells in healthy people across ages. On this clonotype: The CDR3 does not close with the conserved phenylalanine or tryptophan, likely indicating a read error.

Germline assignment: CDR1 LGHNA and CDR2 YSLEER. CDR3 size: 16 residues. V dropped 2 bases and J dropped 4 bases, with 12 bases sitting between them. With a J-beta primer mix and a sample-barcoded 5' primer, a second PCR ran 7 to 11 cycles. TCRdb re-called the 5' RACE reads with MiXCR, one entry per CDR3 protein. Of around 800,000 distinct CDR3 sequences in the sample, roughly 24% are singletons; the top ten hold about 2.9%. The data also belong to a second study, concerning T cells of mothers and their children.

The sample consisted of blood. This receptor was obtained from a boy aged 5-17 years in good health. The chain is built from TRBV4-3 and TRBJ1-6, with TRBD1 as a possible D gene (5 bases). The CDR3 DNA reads TGCGCCAGCAGCCAATTTCTGGAGGGGTATAATTCACCCCTCCACCTT. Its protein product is CASSQFLEGYNSPLHL.